The 28 T cell receptor beta chains below come from one sample, sequenced in a study of blood T cell repertoires in COVID-19. Sequenced by immunoSEQ multiplex PCR; TCRdb stores in-frame clones only, minus some. The sample yields about 300,000 clones, around 88% seen once. Material: peripheral blood. These receptor sequences come from a woman in her fifties or sixties with acute or convalescent COVID-19.

The J gene is TRBJ2-7, the V gene TRBV7-2, with 8 bases identical to TRBD2. The CDR3 covers 14 residues. In germline, CDR1 is SGHTA, CDR2 FQGNSA. Trimming took 5 bases from V and 2 from J; bases not matched to a gene: 5. For the CDR3, the DNA is TGTGCCAGCAGCGTGAGCGGGAGTCCCTACGAGCAGTACTTC. Its protein is CASSVSGSPYEQYF.

The chain uses TRBV29-1 and TRBJ1-2; D gene uncertain. This CDR3 is built from 12 residues. Per germline, CDR1 SQVTM and CDR2 ANQGSEA. V was clipped by 3 bases and J by 7 bases, with 12 bases between them. This chain's CDR3 is CSVDMSTVGYTF. CDR3 sequence (DNA): TGCAGCGTTGATATGTCTACAGTTGGCTACACCTTC.

The gene calls are TRBV13 and TRBJ2-2; 13 bases map to TRBD2. Trimming at V came to 5 bases and at J to 6 bases, leaving 9 bases not matched to a gene. The CDR3 has 17 residues. CDR1 and CDR2 from the germline V gene are PRHDT and FYEKMQ (reference sequence). In nucleotides, the CDR3 is TGTGCCAGCAGCCCGCAGACTAGCGGGAGGACGGCCGGGGAGCTGTTTTTT. It is translated as CASSPQTSGRTAGELFF.

The genes are TRBV28 and TRBJ1-1; D is unclear. The germline CDR1 and CDR2 sequences are MDHEN and SYDVKM. This CDR3 has 15 residues. V was pared by 0 bases and J by 4 bases, with 12 bases between. The CDR3 spells CASSLWEPTGTEAFF. CDR3 nucleotides: TGTGCCAGCAGTTTATGGGAGCCAACCGGCACTGAAGCTTTCTTT.

The J gene is TRBJ2-5, the V gene TRBV18; 8 nucleotides line up with TRBD2. Germline CDR1 and CDR2: KGHSH and LQKENI. The ends lost 5 bases at V and 7 bases at J; junction bases unmatched: 15. CDR3 size: 16 residues. As DNA, the CDR3 is TGTGCCAGCTCAGCAGGACTAGCTGGTCTGAGTCCGACCCAGTACTTC. Amino acid sequence: CASSAGLAGLSPTQYF.

The chain couples TRBV27 to TRBJ2-3; a weak D match, TRBD1 (5 bases). V was clipped by 3 bases and J by 2 bases, with 12 bases between them. Germline V lookup: CDR1 MNHEY, CDR2 SMNVEV (reference sequence). The CDR3 loop spans 15 amino acids. This CDR3 is CASSLFAGNTDTQYF. The CDR3 nucleotides are TGTGCCAGCAGTTTGTTTGCAGGGAACACAGATACGCAGTATTTT.

This clone has just a few counts. The CDR3: CATSRRDITNEKLFF. The CDR3 DNA is TGTGCCACCAGCAGAAGGGACATAACTAATGAAAAACTGTTTTTT. The chain has TRBV15 and TRBJ1-4; D might be TRBD1 (6 bases). The V gene lost 2 bases and the J gene lost 1 base, with 8 bases spanning the gap. Germline V gene lookup returns CDR1 LNHNV and CDR2 YYDKDF (reference sequence). CDR3 length equals 15 residues.

For the CDR3, the DNA is TGTGCCAGCAGCCCCCGACTAGCGGGAGTGGAGACCCAGTACTTC. Protein: CASSPRLAGVETQYF. The chain is built from TRBV14 and TRBJ2-5; 12 bases agree with TRBD2. After removal of 4 bases from V and 5 bases from J, the junction contained 5 bases not matched to a gene. This CDR3 region has 15 residues. The germline CDR1 and CDR2 sequences are SGHDN and FVKESK.

V is TRBV5-1 and J is TRBJ2-1; 14 positions agree with TRBD2. The CDR3 is made up of 16 amino acids. J was trimmed by 7 bases and V by 0 bases; bases with no gene match: 3. Germline CDR1 and CDR2: SGHRS and YFSETQ. The CDR3 nucleotides are TGCGCCAGCAGCTTGGGTGGGACTAGCGGGAGAAATGAGCAGTTCTTC. This encodes CASSLGGTSGRNEQFF.

This chain uses TRBV7-2 with TRBJ2-7; D perhaps matches TRBD1 (6 bases). Between the trimmed V and J ends, which lost 6 bases and 4 bases, there was a span of 10 bases. The CDR3 is made up of 12 amino acids. CDR1 is SGHTA, CDR2 FQGNSA, per germline. In nucleotides, the CDR3 is TGTGCCAGCAGAGCAGGACAGTACGAGCAGTACTTC. Its translation is CASRAGQYEQYF. Full variable domain (missing parts from reference TRBV7-2 and TRBJ2-7): GAGVSQSPSNKVTEKGKDVELRCDPISGHTALYWYRQSLGQGLEFLIYFQGNSAPDKSGLPSDRFSAERTGGSVSTLTIQRTQQEDSAVYLCASRAGQYEQYFGPGTRLTVT.

The chain uses TRBV6-4 and TRBJ2-1, with 11 bases fitting TRBD2. Losses at the gene ends were 4 bases for V and 10 bases for J; bases not matched to a gene: 12. CDR1 and CDR2 (germline): MRHNA, SNTAGT. The CDR3 loop spans 16 amino acids. DNA of the CDR3: TGTGCCAGCAGTGCAATAGCGGGAGGGCCGGCTGAGGAGCAGTTCTTC. Protein: CASSAIAGGPAEEQFF.

The J gene is TRBJ2-5, the V gene TRBV25-1, with a weak D call TRBD1 (6 bases). CDR1 is MGHDK and CDR2 is SYGVNS in the germline V gene. Trimming pared 5 bases from V and 3 bases from J, leaving 13 bases between. The CDR3 consists of 14 residues. CDR3 DNA sequence: TGTGCCAGCAGTTTTTACCGGACAGAAGAGACCCAGTACTTC. As protein: CASSFYRTEETQYF.

The chain recombines TRBV4-2 with TRBJ1-6, with 7 bases aligning to TRBD1. Trimming took 0 bases from V and 7 from J; bases not matched to a gene: 6. Per the germline V gene, CDR1 is LGHNA and CDR2 is YNFKEQ. The CDR3 spans 16 residues. CDR3 amino acids: CASSQEGGTDNSPLHF. In nucleotides, the CDR3 is TGTGCCAGCAGCCAAGAGGGCGGGACAGACAATTCACCCCTCCACTTT.

The table lists this clone with a few counts. The chain joins TRBV3-1 (or the pseudogene TRBV3-2) to TRBJ2-5, with D perhaps TRBD2 (5 bases). Germline V gene data show CDR1 as LGHDT and CDR2 as YNNKEL (reference sequence). CDR3 length: 14 amino acids. V shed 1 base and J shed 5 bases, with 11 bases lying between them. The CDR3: CASSQGGFEETQYF. CDR3 DNA: TGTGCCAGCAGCCAAGGCGGGTTCGAGGAGACCCAGTACTTC.

This clone came up a few times. CDR3 sequence (DNA): TGTGCCAGCAGTCGAGAGCCAGGAACCTACGAGCAGTACTTC. Its translation is CASSREPGTYEQYF. This rearrangement joins TRBV28 to TRBJ2-7; D call uncertain. The CDR3 consists of 14 residues. The germline V gene has CDR1 MDHEN and CDR2 SYDVKM. The V and J ends lost 5 bases and 2 bases respectively, with 13 bases between them. The variable domain in full, with the rest retrieved from reference TRBV28 and TRBJ2-7, is DVKVTQSSRYLVKRTGEKVFLECVQDMDHENMFWYRQDPGLGLRLIYFSYDVKMKEKGDIPEGYSVSREKKERFSLILESASTNQTSMYLCASSREPGTYEQYFGPGTRLTVT.

This chain links TRBV7-9 with TRBJ2-6, with a weak D call TRBD1 (6 bases). Trimming removed 6 bases at V and 0 bases at J, with 12 bases between. Germline V CDR1 and CDR2: SEHNR, FQNEAQ (reference sequence). The CDR3 has 16 amino acids. The DNA of the CDR3 is TGTGCCAGCAGGCCAGGGGCCTTCTCTGGGGCCAACGTCCTGACTTTC. Translation gives CASRPGAFSGANVLTF.

The chain employs TRBV7-9 and TRBJ2-7; possibly TRBD2 for D (6 bases). The V gene lost 7 bases and the J gene lost 1 base, with 8 bases spanning the gap. The germline V gene encodes CDR1 SEHNR and CDR2 FQNEAQ (reference sequence). The CDR3 sequence is 12 residues long. CDR3 protein: CASTTRSYEQYF. The CDR3 DNA follows: TGTGCCAGCACGACTAGATCCTACGAGCAGTACTTC.

The CDR3 DNA is TGTGCCACCAGTGGACAGGGGATAAACTATGGCTACACCTTC. Amino acid sequence: CATSGQGINYGYTF. The chain joins TRBV24-1 to TRBJ1-2, with TRBD1 matching over 8 bases. Per germline, CDR1 KGHDR and CDR2 SFDVKD. Unmatched junction bases numbered 3, after V lost 5 bases and J lost 2 bases. CDR3 size: 14 residues.

This clone came up once. The chain employs TRBV11-2 and TRBJ2-5, with a tentative D call TRBD2 (6 bases). This CDR3 has 14 amino acids. Germline CDR1 is SGHAT and CDR2 is FQNNGV. Trimming removed 3 bases at V and 3 bases at J, with 11 bases between. CDR3 in DNA: TGTGCCAGCAGCTTCTCCGGGAGAGAAGAGACCCAGTACTTC. Translating gives CASSFSGREETQYF. Complete variable domain (other parts from reference TRBV11-2 and TRBJ2-5): EAGVAQSPRYKIIEKRQSVAFWCNPISGHATLYWYQQILGQGPKLLIQFQNNGVVDDSQLPKDRFSAERLKGVDSTLKIQPAKLEDSAVYLCASSFSGREETQYFGPGTRLLVL.

V gene TRBV25-1 combines with J gene TRBJ2-1; TRBD2 matches at 10 bases. CDR1 is MGHDK and CDR2 is SYGVNS in the germline V gene. Trimming cost V 3 bases and J 7 bases; bases outside gene matches: 6. This CDR3 has 15 residues. The CDR3 DNA is TGTGCCAGCAGTGATTCTAGCGGGAGTGGTAATGAGCAGTTCTTC. Its translation: CASSDSSGSGNEQFF.

V and J are TRBV10-3 and TRBJ2-5; D is perhaps TRBD2 (6 bases). Per the germline V gene, CDR1 is ENHRY and CDR2 is SYGVKD. The CDR3 consists of 13 residues. Trimming removed 7 bases from V and 1 base from J, with 10 bases in between. The CDR3: CAITRDIQETQYF. CDR3 coding DNA: TGTGCCATCACGCGGGATATCCAAGAGACCCAGTACTTC.

The V call is TRBV27, the J call TRBJ1-2, with 8 positions matching TRBD1. Trimming removed 6 bases from V and 4 bases from J; junction bases left unmatched: 19. The CDR3 is 18 residues long. Germline V gene sequence: CDR1 MNHEY, CDR2 SMNVEV (reference sequence). CDR3 in amino acids: CASRRQPGAGGQRYGYTF. CDR3 sequence (DNA): TGTGCCAGCAGACGCCAACCCGGGGCAGGGGGCCAACGCTATGGCTACACCTTC.

The V and J genes are TRBV7-8 and TRBJ2-7, with D uncertain. CDR3 size: 13 residues. Per the germline V gene, CDR1 is SGHVS and CDR2 is FQNEAQ. V lost 8 bases and J 0 bases, leaving 11 bases between the germline ends. The CDR3 bases are TGTGCCAGCGTCAGCGATATCTCCTACGAGCAGTACTTC. Translating gives CASVSDISYEQYF.

This chain links TRBV30 with TRBJ1-2; D perhaps matches TRBD1 (5 bases). Trimming pared 3 bases from V and 7 bases from J, leaving 9 bases between. CDR1 is GTSNPN, CDR2 SVGIG, per germline (reference sequence). This CDR3 is built from 11 residues. The CDR3 bases are TGTGCCTGGAGCCAGGGTGCTGGCTACACCTTC. Translation gives CAWSQGAGYTF.

This chain links TRBV10-3 with TRBJ2-1; 10 nucleotides match TRBD2. V shed 6 bases, J shed 1 base, and the junction held 3 bases outside the gene matches. Germline lookup yields CDR1 ENHRY and CDR2 SYGVKD. There are 15 residues in the CDR3. The CDR3: CAISGTSASYNEQFF. The DNA of the CDR3 is TGTGCCATCAGCGGGACTAGCGCTTCCTACAATGAGCAGTTCTTC.

In its sample, this clone was seen once. The chain couples TRBV19 to TRBJ2-2; 9 bases are shared with TRBD1. Germline CDR1 reads LNHDA; CDR2 reads SQIVND (reference sequence). The CDR3 consists of 15 residues. V trimming: 8 bases; J trimming: 3 bases; junction bases outside the gene matches: 7. The DNA for the CDR3 is TGTGCCAGTGGGGGACAGGGCCATTACACCGGGGAGCTGTTTTTT. Translating gives CASGGQGHYTGELFF. Drawing the rest from reference TRBV19 and TRBJ2-2, the complete variable domain is DGGITQSPKYLFRKEGQNVTLSCEQNLNHDAMYWYRQDPGQGLRLIYYSQIVNDFQKGDIAEGYSVSREKKESFPLTVTSAQKNPTAFYLCASGGQGHYTGELFFGEGSRLTVL.

This clone was recorded once. CDR3 nucleotide sequence: TGTGCCAGCAGCCAAGATTCCCGACTAGCGGGAGTTCAGTTCTTC. It yields the protein CASSQDSRLAGVQFF. The chain carries TRBV14 and TRBJ2-1, with 12 positions matching TRBD2. Germline assignment: CDR1 SGHDN and CDR2 FVKESK. Trimming cost V 0 bases and J 13 bases; bases outside gene matches: 7. The CDR3 covers 15 residues. Variable domain in full (rest from reference TRBV14 and TRBJ2-1): EAGVTQFPSHSVIEKGQTVTLRCDPISGHDNLYWYRRVMGKEIKFLLHFVKESKQDESGMPNNRFLAERTGGTYSTLKVQPAELEDSGVYFCASSQDSRLAGVQFFGPGTRLTVL.

V gene TRBV4-2 combines with J gene TRBJ2-3, with 9 bases fitting TRBD1. This CDR3 contains 17 residues. V was clipped by 1 base and J by 3 bases; unmatched bases: 8. Germline CDR1 is LGHNA and CDR2 is YNFKEQ. The CDR3 region has the DNA TGTGCCAGCAGCCAAGGCTTGGGGACAGGGACTACAGATACGCAGTATTTT. Protein sequence: CASSQGLGTGTTDTQYF.